This entry describes one T cell receptor (beta chain). Its antigen remains undetermined. No qualities accompany the bases; no much larger clone lies one base away. The entry originates in a study of CD8 T cells in Susac syndrome (dated by TCRdb to about 2019). Study-level background: Among the Susac syndrome patients who were sequenced, clinically active disease was present in over 5 and clinical remission was observed in about eight. At blood withdrawal, Susac syndrome patients were therapy-naive, treated with corticosteroids (with IVIg additionally given to some), or treated with IVIg alone. Repertoire sequencing was used to test whether CD8+ T cell activation and differentiation in Susac syndrome was antigen driven. The investigation overall reported the following: No clonal expansion was detected in the CD4+ T cell repertoire of Susac syndrome patients. The number of individuals in the TCR sequencing and HLA analysis was recognized as being relatively small.

Peripheral blood CD8+ and CD4+ T cells from healthy donors, Susac syndrome patients and multiple sclerosis patients were profiled using high-throughput TCR beta sequencing. The Susac syndrome patients fulfilled recently defined diagnostic criteria for either definite or probable disease. Bulk CD8+ and CD4+ T cells were purified by magnetic negative isolation, while CD8+ TEMRA cells were enriched using FACS. Blood was drawn into EDTA tubes, processed within 24 hours, and PBMCs were isolated by density gradient centrifugation. PBMCs intended for TCR sequencing were frozen in liquid nitrogen and were later thawed in a 37 degrees C water bath. The sorted or isolated CD4+, CD8+ and CD8+ TEMRA cells had a purity of 90% or higher. Via the germline V gene (reference sequence), CDR1 is LNHDA and CDR2 SQIVND. The CDR3 runs 11 residues from the cysteine to the phenylalanine. Only CDR3 DNA remains: 33 bases, in frame from the first base. The trim is 7 bases for V and 5 bases for J, with a gap of 9 bases between the germline ends.

RNA was extracted using the RNeasy kit, and roughly 0.5 to 1 ug of the RNA was reverse transcribed with random hexamers. The immunoSEQ multiplex PCR assay, which covers 54 Vbeta and 13 Jbeta segments, was used to amplify TCR beta CDR3 regions. PCR amplification bias was corrected using a synthetic template baseline for primer optimization and computational correction. For the original study's pipeline: Only productive sequences were kept, with reads annotated to V, D and J genes according to IMGT and analyzed in immunoSEQ Analyzer. To calculate clonality, Shannon entropy was normalized by log2 of the number of productive unique sequences and then subtracted from one. For each patient and control, public and private clones were evaluated within the 100 most prevalent clones. A clone was defined as Susac-specific if it was absent from the healthy and MS cohorts, from about a thousand published viral clones and from other ImmuneACCESS disease sequences. In-frame beta chains were kept once TCRdb had trimmed the public reads at Q25 with fastp and called clones with MiXCR. Merged by CDR3 protein, the rows form single entries marked with the most common genes and DNA. These V and J calls originate from TCRdb's pipeline instead of the authors' own analysis. Here the sample has tens of thousands of distinct CDR3 sequences; just over 90% occur a single time. The ten most abundant clones make up less than 0.16% of the sample.

The chain is assembled from TRBV19 and TRBJ2-7; the D segment could be TRBD2, given 6 matching bases. The clonotype comes from a human donor with Susac syndrome. Sequenced material: CD4+ T cells from PBMCs. The nucleotides are TGTGCCAGTAAAGGGACTGACGAGCAGTACTTC. Its product reads: CASKGTDEQYF.